Listed below are T cell receptor beta chains from one sample, sequenced in a study of blood T cell repertoires in COVID-19. Profiled with immunoSEQ multiplex PCR; TCRdb holds only in-frame clones, not every one. The profile shows about 180,000 clones, about nine tenths of them singletons. Specimen: peripheral blood. Every receptor here comes from a man aged 18-30 years who had recovered from COVID-19. The CDR3 runs from the conserved cysteine through the conserved F or W. A D gene is named only where the DNA matches it firmly. Expanded clones are given a class, and other clones once, few, many or no size at all.

TRBD1,TRBV12-5,.,TRBJ1-5,TGTGCTAGTGGTTTGGAACAGGGGAGAAATCAGCCCCAGCATTTT,CASGLEQGRNQPQHF
TRBD2,TRBV27,once,TRBJ2-5,TGTGCCAGCAGTCTTAGCGGGACGTACCAAGAGACCCAGTACTTC,CASSLSGTYQETQYF
.,TRBV6-5,.,TRBJ1-5,TGTGCCAGCAGTACAGGACAGTTCAATCAGCCCCAGCATTTT,CASSTGQFNQPQHF
.,TRBV12-3/TRBV12-4,.,TRBJ2-1,TGTGCCAGCATCACCAGAGGCGGGAATGAGCAGTTCTTC,CASITRGGNEQFF
TRBD2,TRBV2,.,TRBJ2-2,TGTGCCAGCAGTGAACGGGCGGGAGCGGACGGGGAGCTGTTTTTT,CASSERAGADGELFF
.,TRBV19,once,TRBJ2-3,TGTGCCACAAATACCCCTCGGAGTACTAGCACAGATACGCAGTATTTT,CATNTPRSTSTDTQYF
TRBD1,TRBV7-8,once,TRBJ2-3,TGTGCCAGCAGCTCAGGACAGGGATTAGATACGCAGTATTTT,CASSSGQGLDTQYF
.,TRBV5-4,.,TRBJ2-3,TGTGCCAGCAGCCTTACTACTCCTCACACAGATACGCAGTATTTT,CASSLTTPHTDTQYF
.,TRBV27,.,TRBJ2-7,TGTGCCAGCAGTTTTCGGCGGAGCTCCTACGAGCAGTACTTC,CASSFRRSSYEQYF
.,TRBV7-2,.,TRBJ2-7,TGTGCCAGCAGCTCCCCCGCCCGAGACGAGCAGTACTTC,CASSSPARDEQYF
.,TRBV4-1,.,TRBJ2-1,TGCGCCAGCAGCCAAGTCGGGACACAGCGTGAGCAGTTCTTC,CASSQVGTQREQFF
TRBD1,TRBV5-1,.,TRBJ1-1,TGCGCCAGCAGCGCGACAGGGGGAGTTCAGCTCACTGAAGCTTTCTTT,CASSATGGVQLTEAFF
.,TRBV5-7,.,TRBJ2-7,TGTGCCAGCAGCTTGAACAGGTTATACGAGCAGTACTTC,CASSLNRLYEQYF
TRBD1,TRBV5-1,.,TRBJ1-2,TGCGCCAGCAGCCCTTGGGACAGCCGCAGTGTGACTAACTATGGCTACACCTTC,CASSPWDSRSVTNYGYTF
TRBD1,TRBV18,.,TRBJ1-1,TGTGCCAGCTCCCCACTCCTTAACCAGGGGGTAGCTGAAGCTTTCTTT,CASSPLLNQGVAEAFF
.,TRBV10-3,.,TRBJ2-2,TGTGCCATCAGTGAGACAGGGACGGCCGGGGAGCTGTTTTTT,CAISETGTAGELFF
.,TRBV9,.,TRBJ2-5,TGTGCCAGCAGCCCTTCCCTTGGGGGCCGAGAGACCCAGTACTTC,CASSPSLGGRETQYF
TRBD2,TRBV19,.,TRBJ2-2,TGTGCCAGTAGTATGACTAGCGGGAGGGCCGACACCGGGGAGCTGTTTTTT,CASSMTSGRADTGELFF
TRBD2,TRBV7-9,.,TRBJ2-1,TGTGCCAGCAGCTTAGTGGGACTAGCGGGAGCCTACAATGAGCAGTTCTTC,CASSLVGLAGAYNEQFF
TRBD1,TRBV5-6,.,TRBJ1-1,TGTGCCAGCGGAGGACAGGGATCTGGGAACACTGAAGCTTTCTTT,CASGGQGSGNTEAFF
TRBD2,TRBV5-4,.,TRBJ2-7,TGTGCCAGCAGCTTGGCTAGTCCGCGGGAGGGGCACGAGCAGTACTTC,CASSLASPREGHEQYF
.,TRBV3-1/TRBV3-2,.,TRBJ1-1,TGTGCCAGCAGCCATGGGGGGACTGAAGCTTTCTTT,CASSHGGTEAFF
TRBD1,TRBV4-2,.,TRBJ2-7,TGTGCCAGCAGCCTTTATACAGGGGCGGACGAGCAGTACTTC,CASSLYTGADEQYF
.,TRBV19,.,TRBJ2-5,TGTGCCAGTAGCTCAAGGACACCCCAAGAGACCCAGTACTTC,CASSSRTPQETQYF
TRBD1,TRBV18,.,TRBJ1-4,TGTGCCAGCTCACCGGGACAGTTAAATGAAAAACTGTTTTTT,CASSPGQLNEKLFF
.,TRBV4-3,few,TRBJ1-1,TGCGCCAGCAGCCAGGGGTTACAGGGGAACACTGAAGCTTTCTTT,CASSQGLQGNTEAFF
.,TRBV5-6,few,TRBJ2-7,TGTGCCAGCAGCTTCCGGGGATCCTACGAGCAGTACTTC,CASSFRGSYEQYF
TRBD1,TRBV27,.,TRBJ1-1,TGTGCCAGCAGTTTAGCAGGGGGGAACACTGAAGCTTTCTTT,CASSLAGGNTEAFF
.,TRBV27,.,TRBJ1-2,TGTGCCAGCAGTTTTCGAGCTAACTATGGCTACACCTTC,CASSFRANYGYTF
.,TRBV27,once,TRBJ2-1,TGTGCCAGCACCCGTCGTGAGGCCCACCGCAATGAGCAGTTCTTC,CASTRREAHRNEQFF
TRBD1,TRBV10-3,.,TRBJ2-7,TGTGCCATTAGACAGGGCCCGGTCCCGGAGCAGTACTTC,CAIRQGPVPEQYF
TRBD2,TRBV19,.,TRBJ2-7,TGTGCCAGTAGTATTGGTCAGGGACTAGCGGGAGGCCACGAGCAGTACTTC,CASSIGQGLAGGHEQYF
TRBD1,TRBV12-3/TRBV12-4,.,TRBJ1-2,TGTGCCAGCACTCTGACAGGGGTGCGGGGCTACACCTTC,CASTLTGVRGYTF
.,TRBV28,.,TRBJ1-5,TGTGCCAGTACCCAGGGGAATAGGCCCCAGCATTTT,CASTQGNRPQHF
TRBD1,TRBV3-1/TRBV3-2,.,TRBJ2-7,TGTGCCAGCAGCCACCGACAGGGTTACGAGCAGTACTTC,CASSHRQGYEQYF
.,TRBV2,.,TRBJ1-1,TGTGCCAGCCCTGATCCCGGGGGAACTGAAGCTTTCTTT,CASPDPGGTEAFF
.,TRBV2,.,TRBJ2-7,TGTGCCAGCAGGAAGGGGTCAGGGGGGAACGAGCAGTACTTC,CASRKGSGGNEQYF
.,TRBV7-9,few,TRBJ2-7,TGTGCCAGCAGCTTAGCTAGCCCTGGAACCTACGAGCAGTACTTC,CASSLASPGTYEQYF
TRBD2,TRBV5-1,.,TRBJ2-1,TGCGCCAGCAGCAGGGAGGGGTGGGGACGCAATGAGCAGTTCTTC,CASSREGWGRNEQFF
.,TRBV7-6,.,TRBJ2-5,TGTGCCACCTCGCCCGGGACCCAGTACTTC,CATSPGTQYF
.,TRBV19,.,TRBJ2-7,TGTGCCAGTAGTATCGCTAACAGGTACGAGCAGTACTTC,CASSIANRYEQYF
.,TRBV7-9,.,TRBJ1-6,TGTGCCAGCAGCTTAAGGCAGGGTAATTCACCCCTCCACTTT,CASSLRQGNSPLHF
TRBD1,TRBV7-9,many,TRBJ1-2,TGTGCCAGCAACTTAGGGACAGGGACTCTATCCGGGGATGGCTACACCTTC,CASNLGTGTLSGDGYTF
TRBD1,TRBV5-1,.,TRBJ1-2,TGCGCCAGCAGCCCGGGGACAGGAGGCGGCTACACCTTC,CASSPGTGGGYTF